This TCR beta chain was captured by sequencing in a study of a mutant IDH1 vaccine in newly diagnosed glioma. Trimming removed 4 bases from V and 4 bases from J, with 15 bases in between. The CDR3 has 14 residues. In germline, CDR1 is SGHDT, CDR2 YYEEEE. The time point denotes: week 23, last vaccination. With topical imiquimod, each dose of the vaccine consisted of 300 ug of mutant IDH1 20-mer peptide. Some clones are missing from TCRdb's copy, which holds only in-frame ones; the method was immunoSEQ multiplex PCR. The sample lists 20,000 to 25,000 clones, around 82% occurring once. Note on this clone: Its antigen is unknown.

The chain links TRBV5-6 to TRBJ2-7, with D perhaps matching TRBD1 (8 bases). The TCR originated in a man aged 25 to 40 with glioma. Source: PBMCs, taken from a glioma patient whose treatment included an IDH1 peptide vaccine. For the CDR3, the DNA is TGTGCCAGCAGCCTATTACAGGGGGGGTACGAGCAGTACTTC. Translating gives CASSLLQGGYEQYF.